These T cell receptor beta chains were read from a single sample in a study of blood T cell repertoires in COVID-19. TCRdb keeps only in-frame clones here, not all; method: immunoSEQ multiplex PCR. The profile shows fewer than 450,000 clones, around 88% of them singletons. Sequences were obtained from peripheral blood. These TCRs come from a woman aged 45-65 years with COVID-19, enrolled during active disease. Both conserved end residues are part of each CDR3. The order of the fields is D gene, V gene, clone size, J gene, CDR3 protein, CDR3 DNA. The D gene is left open where the match is weak. Size is omitted from some rows. Given values are once, few, many or a class for expanded clones.

-	TRBV3-1/TRBV3-2	-	TRBJ1-1	CASSQVRNTEAFF	TGTGCCAGCAGCCAAGTCAGGAACACTGAAGCTTTCTTT
-	TRBV5-1	-	TRBJ2-7	CASSLTGRRHEQYF	TGCGCCAGCAGCTTAACAGGGAGAAGGCACGAGCAGTACTTC
TRBD1	TRBV14	-	TRBJ1-5	CASSRTGVNQPQHF	TGTGCCAGCAGCCGGACAGGGGTCAATCAGCCCCAGCATTTT
TRBD1	TRBV4-1	-	TRBJ1-3	CASSQAREQGRSAGNTIYF	TGCGCCAGCAGCCAAGCCCGAGAACAGGGGAGAAGCGCTGGAAACACCATATATTTT
TRBD2	TRBV30	-	TRBJ2-7	CAWSLSGAYEQYF	TGTGCCTGGAGTTTGAGCGGGGCCTACGAGCAGTACTTC
TRBD2	TRBV5-8	-	TRBJ2-7	CASSLRGGTLYEQYF	TGTGCCAGCAGCTTGAGGGGAGGGACTCTCTACGAGCAGTACTTC
TRBD1	TRBV12-3/TRBV12-4	-	TRBJ1-2	CASSTDRGYGYTF	TGTGCCAGCAGTACCGACAGGGGCTATGGCTACACCTTC
-	TRBV7-9	-	TRBJ2-2	CASSFDTNTGELFF	TGTGCCAGCAGCTTTGACACGAACACCGGGGAGCTGTTTTTT
-	TRBV6-5	-	TRBJ2-7	CASSYSAGAYEQYF	TGTGCCAGCAGTTACTCGGCAGGGGCCTACGAGCAGTACTTC
TRBD1	TRBV30	-	TRBJ1-2	CAWSRGQGGYTF	TGTGCCTGGAGTCGGGGACAGGGCGGCTACACCTTC
-	TRBV6-5	-	TRBJ2-2	CASTKEDTGELFF	TGTGCCAGCACTAAGGAGGACACCGGGGAGCTGTTTTTT
-	TRBV30	-	TRBJ1-1	CAWSATRGWTEAFF	TGTGCCTGGAGTGCGACCCGGGGGTGGACTGAAGCTTTCTTT
-	TRBV3-1/TRBV3-2	-	TRBJ2-3	CASSQAEVTTDTQYF	TGTGCCAGCAGCCAAGCGGAGGTGACCACAGATACGCAGTATTTT
TRBD1	TRBV7-2	-	TRBJ2-7	CASSLGGQVSYEQYF	TGTGCCAGCAGCTTAGGGGGACAGGTTTCCTACGAGCAGTACTTC
-	TRBV7-2	-	TRBJ2-3	CASSLASPPTYTDTQYF	TGTGCCAGCAGCTTAGCGTCGCCGCCTACGTACACAGATACGCAGTATTTT
-	TRBV3-1/TRBV3-2	-	TRBJ2-7	CASSSTDPREQYF	TGTGCCAGCAGCTCGACAGATCCGAGGGAGCAGTACTTC
-	TRBV29-1	few	TRBJ1-1	CSVSGGTEAFF	TGCAGCGTTTCGGGGGGTACTGAAGCTTTCTTT
-	TRBV27	-	TRBJ2-2	CASSWGPGGELFF	TGTGCCAGCAGTTGGGGGCCGGGCGGGGAGCTGTTTTTT
-	TRBV2	-	TRBJ1-4	CASARRGIGEKLFF	TGTGCCAGCGCCAGGAGAGGGATCGGGGAAAAACTGTTTTTT